Below are 3 T cell receptor beta chains sequenced from a single sample in a study of cytotoxic CD8 clonotypes in ibrutinib-treated CLL. Libraries were prepared by immunoSEQ multiplex PCR; TCRdb keeps only in-frame clonotypes and omits some of them. This sample has around 24,000 clones, with about four fifths found just once. Specimen: PBMCs, collected before ibrutinib treatment. The receptors shown here come from a human donor with chronic lymphocytic leukemia.

V and J are TRBV11-2 and TRBJ2-1; 7 bases map to TRBD2. Germline CDR1 reads SGHAT; CDR2 reads FQNNGV. V trimming: 1 base; J trimming: 8 bases; junction bases outside the gene matches: 8. The CDR3 is 15 amino acids. CDR3 nucleotide sequence: TGTGCCAGCAGCTTAGCGGGAGGCGGCCTTGATGAGCAGTTCTTC. Translation gives CASSLAGGGLDEQFF.

The chain joins TRBV5-1 to TRBJ2-5, with D perhaps assigned TRBD1 or TRBD2 (5 bases each). This CDR3 has 13 residues. CDR1 is SGHRS and CDR2 is YFSETQ in the germline V gene. V lost 8 bases, J lost 1 base, and 12 bases lay in between. DNA for the CDR3: TGCGCCAGTTCCCGGGACGCCCAAGAGACCCAGTACTTC. Translating gives CASSRDAQETQYF.

The chain links TRBV4-1 to TRBJ1-3, with a weak D call TRBD1 (5 bases). Germline CDR1 and CDR2: MGHRA and YSYEKL. Trimming pared 4 bases from V and 0 bases from J, leaving 16 bases between. The CDR3 spans 17 residues. DNA of the CDR3: TGCGCCAGCAGCCCTACCGGGACGGACCTCTCTGGAAACACCATATATTTT. Translated, it gives CASSPTGTDLSGNTIYF.